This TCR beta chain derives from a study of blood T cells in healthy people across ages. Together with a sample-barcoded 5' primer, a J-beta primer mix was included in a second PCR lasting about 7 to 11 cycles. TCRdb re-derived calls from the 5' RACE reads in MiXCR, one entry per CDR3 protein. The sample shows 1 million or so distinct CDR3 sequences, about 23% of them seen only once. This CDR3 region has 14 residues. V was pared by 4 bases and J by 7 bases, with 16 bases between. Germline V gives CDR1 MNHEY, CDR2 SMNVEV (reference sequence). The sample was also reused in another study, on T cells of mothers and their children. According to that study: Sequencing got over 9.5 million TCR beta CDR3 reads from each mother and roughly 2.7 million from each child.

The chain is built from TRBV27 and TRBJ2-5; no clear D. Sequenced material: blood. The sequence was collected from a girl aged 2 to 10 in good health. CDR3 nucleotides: TGTGCCAGCAGTTCGGCAGCTACTGACGGGACCCAGTACTTC. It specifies CASSSAATDGTQYF.